A single sample is the source of the 20 T cell receptor beta chains below, sequenced in a study of human T cells and chemical hapten exposure. Total RNA extraction was carried out from unfractionated whole blood. TCRdb called the 5' RACE reads again in MiXCR, with one record for every CDR3 protein. The repertoire includes 75,000 or so distinct CDR3 sequences, 15% to 20% of them detected once, and over 6.5% sits in the top ten. The receptors were sampled from a female donor in good health.

Only a few counts were recorded for this clonotype. This chain links TRBV20-1 with TRBJ1-5, with 10 bases matching TRBD1. The CDR3 has 15 residues. J gave up 7 bases and V 0 bases, and 6 bases lay outside the gene matches. CDR1 is DFQATT, CDR2 SNEGSKA, per germline (reference sequence). The CDR3 sequence is CSARDPRQGAQPQHF. CDR3 DNA: TGCAGTGCTAGAGATCCCAGACAGGGGGCACAGCCCCAGCATTTT.

This rearrangement joins TRBV7-9 to TRBJ2-3; tentatively, D is TRBD2 (5 bases). The CDR3 is 14 amino acids. Trimming shortened V by 5 bases and J by 3 bases, and 12 bases separated the two germline ends. Germline-derived CDR1 and CDR2 are SEHNR and FQNEAQ (reference sequence). The CDR3 loop reads CASSLKLVTDTQYF. The CDR3 bases are TGTGCCAGCAGCCTTAAACTAGTGACAGATACGCAGTATTTT.

The chain links TRBV10-3 to TRBJ1-1; D is perhaps TRBD1 (5 bases). With 5 bases removed from V and 3 bases from J, the gap between germline ends came to 10 bases. In germline, CDR1 is ENHRY, CDR2 SYGVKD. This CDR3 comprises 13 residues. CDR3 DNA sequence: TGTGCCATCAGTCGGGGGGGGGACACTGAAGCTTTCTTT. This encodes CAISRGGDTEAFF.

This clonotype has a count of ten or more. V and J are TRBV6-1 and TRBJ1-2; perhaps TRBD1 as D (6 bases). Germline V gene sequence: CDR1 MNHNS, CDR2 SASEGT. The CDR3 is made up of 16 amino acids. Trimming removed 5 bases at V and 4 bases at J, with 20 bases between. The CDR3 nucleotides are TGTGCCAGCAGTTCCACAGGGCTCGCGGATAGCTATGGCTACACCTTC. Translation gives CASSSTGLADSYGYTF.

This clonotype was observed a handful of times. This chain uses TRBV2 with TRBJ2-2; D may be TRBD1 (5 bases). The germline V and J ends were trimmed by 6 bases and 2 bases, with 13 bases remaining between them. The CDR3 consists of 15 residues. Germline values: CDR1 SNHLY, CDR2 FYNNEI. CDR3 residues: CASSVDRVNTGELFF. CDR3 sequence (DNA): TGTGCCAGCAGCGTCGACAGAGTCAACACCGGGGAGCTGTTTTTT.

This clonotype was counted between two and nine times. The rearrangement uses TRBV27 and TRBJ2-5, with TRBD1 as a possible D gene (6 bases). V dropped 1 base and J dropped 1 base, with 16 bases sitting between them. Germline loops: CDR1 MNHEY, CDR2 SMNVEV (reference sequence). The CDR3 consists of 17 residues. In nucleotides, the CDR3 is TGTGCCAGCAGTTTATTGGGGCCCCAGGGGCCCCAAGAGACCCAGTACTTC. The encoded protein is CASSLLGPQGPQETQYF.

CDR3: CASSPGRRETQYF. As DNA, the CDR3 is TGTGCCAGTAGTCCTGGGCGGCGAGAGACCCAGTACTTC. The gene calls are TRBV19 and TRBJ2-5; D unresolved. The CDR3 is 13 residues long. The germline CDR1 and CDR2 sequences are LNHDA and SQIVND (reference sequence). V gave up 5 bases and J gave up 4 bases, with 11 bases separating them.

This clonotype occurred many times. The chain recombines TRBV12-3 or TRBV12-4 with TRBJ1-1; the D gene is possibly TRBD1 (5 bases). The CDR3 runs 14 residues. V shed 5 bases and J shed 5 bases, with 15 bases lying between them. CDR3 loop: CASSPGAVETEAFF. The CDR3 nucleotides are TGTGCCAGCAGTCCCGGGGCGGTGGAGACTGAAGCTTTCTTT.

The chain is built from TRBV27 and TRBJ1-5, with D uncertain. CDR1 is MNHEY, CDR2 SMNVEV, per germline (reference sequence). The V end was cut by 3 bases, the J end by 5 bases, with 11 bases between. The CDR3 is 14 amino acids. The CDR3 DNA reads as TGTGCCAGCAGTTTCCGGGGTGACGATCAGCCCCAGCATTTT. This sequence encodes CASSFRGDDQPQHF.

This clonotype was observed a few times. V gene TRBV27 combines with J gene TRBJ1-6; no clear D. Trimming left V 3 bases short and J 8 bases short, with 17 bases between. Germline CDR1 is MNHEY and CDR2 is SMNVEV (reference sequence). The length of the CDR3 is 16 residues. In nucleotides, the CDR3 is TGTGCCAGCAGTTTTTCCCGCGGGTTTGGTGATTCACCCCTCCACTTT. It yields the protein CASSFSRGFGDSPLHF.

This clonotype appeared a few times. The chain recombines TRBV10-3 with TRBJ2-3; D remains unclear. The V gene lost 9 bases and the J gene lost 6 bases, with 16 bases spanning the gap. The CDR3 loop spans 13 amino acids. Germline V gene data show CDR1 as ENHRY and CDR2 as SYGVKD. The CDR3 loop is CAISSSGMDTQYF. The CDR3 nucleotides are TGTGCCATATCATCCTCAGGAATGGATACGCAGTATTTT.

The table lists this clonotype with a few counts. The gene calls are TRBV18 and TRBJ2-3; no definite D call. The CDR3 is made up of 13 amino acids. CDR1 is KGHSH, CDR2 LQKENI, per germline. The V end lost 1 base, the J end lost 1 base, and 3 bases lay between the germline ends. CDR3 nucleotides: TGTGCCAGCTCACCACAGGGCACAGATACGCAGTATTTT. It yields the protein CASSPQGTDTQYF.

The V gene is TRBV6-1, the J gene TRBJ2-2, with TRBD2 identical over 8 bases. Per germline, CDR1 MNHNS and CDR2 SASEGT. The V gene end was trimmed by 5 bases and the J gene end by 5 bases; junction bases not matched to a gene: 4. The CDR3 sequence is 14 residues long. The CDR3 reads CASSPQRGTGELFF. The CDR3 nucleotides are TGTGCCAGCAGTCCGCAGCGGGGGACCGGGGAGCTGTTTTTT.

The rearrangement joins TRBV6-5 to TRBJ2-2; 9 bases map to TRBD2. The CDR3 is made up of 18 amino acids. The germline gives CDR1 MNHEY, CDR2 SVGAGI. Trimming removed 6 bases from V and 6 bases from J; junction bases left unmatched: 17. In nucleotides, the CDR3 is TGTGCCAGCAGCTCCGAGGCTAGCGGGGCCTTGTTGCCCGGGGAGCTGTTTTTT. It yields the protein CASSSEASGALLPGELFF.

Comments on this clonotype: A read error may produce the germline difference seen at one junction end. The V and J genes are TRBV7-9 and TRBJ1-1; D might be TRBD1 (5 bases). The CDR3 length is 14 residues. Germline loops: CDR1 SEHNR, CDR2 FQNEAQ (reference sequence). CDR3 sequence reads: CASSFSQVGGITVF. The CDR3 region has the DNA TGTGCCAGCAGCTTCTCTCAGGTCGGGGGGATAACGGTCTTT.

V gene TRBV5-1 combines with J gene TRBJ1-1; no reliable D call. Per the germline V gene, CDR1 is SGHRS and CDR2 is YFSETQ. Between the trimmed V and J ends, which lost 3 bases and 7 bases, there was a span of 13 bases. This CDR3 region has 13 residues. The CDR3 coding sequence is TGCGCCAGCAGCTATAATGGGGTTGGTGAAGCTTTCTTT. Translated: CASSYNGVGEAFF. The whole variable domain, remainder taken from reference TRBV5-1 and TRBJ1-1, is KAGVTQTPRYLIKTRGQQVTLSCSPISGHRSVSWYQQTPGQGLQFLFEYFSETQRNKGNFPGRFSGRQFSNSRSEMNVSTLELGDSALYLCASSYNGVGEAFFGQGTRLTVV.

The V call is TRBV14, the J call TRBJ1-2; no clear D. The CDR3 extends over 13 amino acids. Per germline, CDR1 SGHDN and CDR2 FVKESK. V dropped 9 bases and J dropped 5 bases, with 16 bases sitting between them. The CDR3 bases are TGTGCCAGTACCCGCGGAGCACATTATGGCTACACCTTC. As protein: CASTRGAHYGYTF.

The chain uses TRBV28 and TRBJ1-2, with TRBD1 matching over 12 bases. Looked up from germline, CDR1 is MDHEN and CDR2 is SYDVKM. This CDR3 spans 15 amino acids. V was pared by 0 bases and J by 6 bases, with 2 bases of the junction left unmatched. The CDR3 bases are TGTGCCAGCAGTTTATGGGGACAGGGGGCAGATGGCTACACCTTC. Translating it yields CASSLWGQGADGYTF.

The gene calls are TRBV12-3 or TRBV12-4 and TRBJ2-4; perhaps TRBD2 as D (5 bases). The CDR3 is 13 residues long. V shed 5 bases and J shed 2 bases, with 7 bases lying between them. Here the CDR3 reads CASSRGTKNIQYF. DNA of the CDR3: TGTGCCAGCAGTCGAGGGACCAAAAACATTCAGTACTTC.

The chain is built from TRBV6-2 or TRBV6-3 and TRBJ1-5; D call uncertain. The CDR3 consists of 14 residues. Germline V gene sequence: CDR1 MNHEY, CDR2 SVGEGT. V lost 7 bases, J lost 3 bases, and 13 bases lay in between. CDR3 bases: TGTGCCAGCACCGGACCTAACGTCAATCAGCCCCAGCATTTT. Its translation: CASTGPNVNQPQHF.